One sample yielded the 21 T cell receptor beta chains listed below, sequenced in a study of blood T cell repertoires in COVID-19. The method was immunoSEQ multiplex PCR; TCRdb's version includes in-frame clones alone and lacks a portion of them. The sample shows more than 95,000 clones, roughly 80% of them seen only once. Sequencing was carried out using peripheral blood. The receptors derive from a man aged 50 to 59 with acute or convalescent COVID-19.

The chain carries TRBV21-1 and TRBJ1-6; the D call in the table, TRBD1, was not verified against the DNA. TRBV21-1 is a pseudogene segment. This CDR3 comprises 15 residues. The CDR3 bases are TGTGCCAGCAGCCAGGGGCCTAACCATAATTCACCCCTCCACTTT. This encodes CASSQGPNHNSPLHF.

The J gene is TRBJ2-4, the V gene TRBV6-1; TRBD1 is a possible D gene (6 bases). Germline CDR1 MNHNS, CDR2 SASEGT. Trimming took off 1 base at V and 9 bases at J, with 22 bases between the two ends. The CDR3 contains 17 residues. The CDR3 spells CASSEVPQGPHSVIQYF. DNA for the CDR3: TGTGCCAGCAGTGAAGTACCCCAGGGGCCCCATTCGGTCATTCAGTACTTC.

This clone was seen more than once but under ten times. V usage is TRBV5-1 and J usage is TRBJ2-2, with D unclear. Germline V lookup: CDR1 SGHRS, CDR2 YFSETQ. Trimming took 7 bases from V and 7 from J, leaving 8 bases between them. The CDR3 has 11 amino acids. The CDR3 DNA is TGCGCCAGCGTACAAAACGGGGAGCTGTTTTTT. Its protein product is CASVQNGELFF.

The gene calls are TRBV29-1 and TRBJ1-1, with D unclear. There are 12 residues in the CDR3. Germline V lookup: CDR1 SQVTM, CDR2 ANQGSEA. Trimming took 5 bases from V and 1 from J, leaving 8 bases between them. In DNA form, the CDR3 reads TGCAGCGTTTTACAGACGAACACTGAAGCTTTCTTT. Protein product: CSVLQTNTEAFF.

V and J are TRBV27 and TRBJ2-7, with D possibly TRBD2 on 6 matching bases. Trimming removed 8 bases at V and 2 bases at J, with 16 bases between. The length of the CDR3 is 14 residues. Germline CDR1 and CDR2: MNHEY and SMNVEV (reference sequence). The CDR3 region is CASRRAGGTYEQYF. CDR3 nucleotides: TGTGCCAGCCGGAGGGCCGGGGGTACCTACGAGCAGTACTTC.

This clone was recorded a few times. The CDR3 is CSVATSGSTKTQYF. For the CDR3, the DNA is TGCAGCGTTGCGACTAGCGGGAGCACGAAGACCCAGTACTTC. The chain links TRBV29-1 to TRBJ2-5, with TRBD2 identical over 12 bases. Looked up from germline, CDR1 is SQVTM and CDR2 is ANQGSEA. The V gene end was trimmed by 4 bases and the J gene end by 6 bases; junction bases not matched to a gene: 6. This CDR3 is built from 14 residues.

In its sample, this clone was seen once. This rearrangement joins TRBV5-1 to TRBJ2-5; possibly TRBD2 for D (6 bases). The CDR3 spans 13 residues. The V gene's germline CDR1 is SGHRS and CDR2 YFSETQ. The V gene lost 4 bases and the J gene lost 4 bases, with 11 bases spanning the gap. The CDR3 region has the DNA TGCGCCAGCAGCATGACTAGGGGAGAGACCCAGTACTTC. Its translation: CASSMTRGETQYF.

The gene calls are TRBV7-8 and TRBJ1-5, with 10 bases that match TRBD1. The germline gives CDR1 SGHVS, CDR2 FQNEAQ. Trimming took 1 base from V and 3 from J; bases not matched to a gene: 3. This CDR3 spans 16 amino acids. DNA of the CDR3: TGTGCCAGCAGCTTAGGACAGGGGGCGATCAATCAGCCCCAGCATTTT. The encoded protein is CASSLGQGAINQPQHF.

This clone was seen a handful of times. This chain uses TRBV10-2 with TRBJ1-1; D unclear. Trimming left V 4 bases short and J 4 bases short, with 7 bases between. Germline V gene lookup returns CDR1 WSHSY and CDR2 SAAADI. The CDR3 is 12 amino acids. CDR3 amino acids: CASSGAGTEAFF. The CDR3, as DNA: TGCGCCAGCAGTGGGGCCGGCACTGAAGCTTTCTTT.

J is TRBJ1-3 and V is TRBV29-1; 12 bases match TRBD1. Trimming removed 6 bases from V and 0 bases from J; junction bases left unmatched: 9. CDR3 length: 17 residues. Germline CDR1 SQVTM, CDR2 ANQGSEA. CDR3 DNA sequence: TGCAGCGTGGCCGGGACAGGGGGCGACCGCTCTGGAAACACCATATATTTT. Translation: CSVAGTGGDRSGNTIYF.

The chain has TRBV28 and TRBJ2-7, with TRBD1 as a possible D gene (6 bases). This CDR3 contains 14 residues. Looked up from germline, CDR1 is MDHEN and CDR2 is SYDVKM. Trimming pared 7 bases from V and 3 bases from J, leaving 16 bases between. CDR3 sequence reads: CASTPFRGHYEQYF. The CDR3, as DNA: TGTGCCAGCACCCCCTTCCGGGGACACTACGAGCAGTACTTC.

The gene calls are TRBV5-4 and TRBJ1-2; perhaps TRBD1 as D (6 bases). Germline loops: CDR1 SGHNT, CDR2 YYREEE (reference sequence). V lost 2 bases to trimming and J lost 4 bases, with 12 bases between them. CDR3 length equals 14 residues. DNA of the CDR3: TGTGCCAGCAGCTTTTCGGGAGGGGGCTATGGCTACACCTTC. Protein sequence: CASSFSGGGYGYTF.

The chain joins TRBV29-1 to TRBJ1-5, with no clear D. The CDR3 contains 13 residues. CDR1 is SQVTM, CDR2 ANQGSEA, per germline. V was shortened by 5 bases and J by 4 bases, with 12 bases between the two germline ends. This chain's CDR3 is CSVKGSLNQPQHF. CDR3 DNA sequence: TGCAGCGTTAAAGGGAGTTTAAATCAGCCCCAGCATTTT.

CDR3 bases: TGTGCCAGCTCACCAGGAGGGGTAACTAATGAAAAACTGTTTTTT. Its translation: CASSPGGVTNEKLFF. The V call is TRBV18, the J call TRBJ1-4; possibly TRBD1 for D (5 bases). Germline V CDR1 and CDR2: KGHSH, LQKENI. Trimming took off 2 bases at V and 1 base at J, with 8 bases between the two ends. The CDR3 has 15 residues.

This chain connects TRBV28 to TRBJ2-3; tentatively, D is TRBD1 (6 bases). Germline CDR1 and CDR2: MDHEN and SYDVKM. The V end was cut by 2 bases, the J end by 6 bases, with 15 bases between. The CDR3 loop spans 15 amino acids. This CDR3 is CASSLEVRGPDTQYF. CDR3 DNA sequence: TGTGCCAGCAGTTTAGAGGTCAGGGGACCTGATACGCAGTATTTT.

This sequence joins TRBV9 and TRBJ2-6; D is perhaps TRBD1 (5 bases). Germline-derived CDR1 and CDR2 are SGDLS and YYNGEE. V lost 2 bases and J lost 4, with 13 bases in between. The CDR3 has 16 amino acids. CDR3 residues: CASSVAATVGANVLTF. Here the CDR3 DNA reads TGTGCCAGCAGCGTCGCCGCGACAGTCGGGGCCAACGTCCTGACTTTC.

In this sample, this clone turned up once. This chain links TRBV5-6 with TRBJ1-4; 7 bases align to TRBD1. Germline V gives CDR1 SGHDT, CDR2 YYEEEE. V was clipped by 4 bases and J by 4 bases; unmatched bases: 4. The CDR3 consists of 14 residues. CDR3 sequence reads: CASSPGTVNEKLFF. CDR3 bases: TGTGCCAGCAGCCCCGGGACAGTTAATGAAAAACTGTTTTTT.

A few counts support this clone. The chain couples TRBV30 to TRBJ1-1, with D maybe TRBD1 (6 bases). Germline CDR1 is GTSNPN and CDR2 is SVGIG (reference sequence). The V end lost 4 bases, the J end lost 1 base, and 22 bases lay between the germline ends. This CDR3 is built from 17 residues. The CDR3 nucleotides are TGTGCCTGGACAGCGGTGGGGAGGGGGGACTGGAACACTGAAGCTTTCTTT. It codes for CAWTAVGRGDWNTEAFF. Based on the CDR3 plus reference TRBV30 and TRBJ1-1, the full variable domain is SQTIHQWPATLVQPVGSPLSLECTVEGTSNPNLYWYRQAAGRGLQLLFYSVGIGQISSEVPQNLSASRPQDRQFILSSKKLLLSDSGFYLCAWTAVGRGDWNTEAFFGQGTRLTVV.

The CDR3 here is CAISASNQEQFF. The CDR3 nucleotides read TGTGCCATCAGTGCTTCAAATCAGGAGCAGTTCTTC. The rearrangement uses TRBV10-3 and TRBJ2-1; no reliable D call. The CDR3 has 12 residues. Germline CDR1 is ENHRY and CDR2 is SYGVKD. V lost 4 bases, J lost 10 bases, and 11 bases lay in between.

The chain has TRBV19 and TRBJ1-1, with D maybe TRBD1 (5 bases). CDR3 length equals 15 residues. Trimming stripped 1 base from V and 0 bases from J, with 9 bases between. Germline V CDR1 and CDR2: LNHDA, SQIVND (reference sequence). CDR3 bases: TGTGCCAGTAGTATAGCCTCAGGGATGAACACTGAAGCTTTCTTT. It specifies CASSIASGMNTEAFF.

V is TRBV27 and J is TRBJ2-7; a weak D match, TRBD1 (5 bases). The V gene lost 6 bases and the J gene lost 2 bases, with 17 bases spanning the gap. This CDR3 is 15 amino acids long. Looked up from germline, CDR1 is MNHEY and CDR2 is SMNVEV (reference sequence). The CDR3 DNA reads as TGTGCCAGCAGACAGCTGCCAGGGTTAACCTACGAGCAGTACTTC. This gives the protein CASRQLPGLTYEQYF.